This note documents a single T cell receptor (beta chain) sequence. What it recognizes is unknown. Germline CDR1 SGHVS, CDR2 FNYEAQ. This CDR3 is built from 15 residues. Trimming took off 5 bases at V and 3 bases at J, with 15 bases between the two ends. This sample stems from a study of CD8 T cells in Susac syndrome. It was with random hexamers that roughly 0.45 to 1 ug RNA was reverse transcribed. TCR beta CDR3 was amplified by immunoSEQ covering 54 Vbeta and 13 Jbeta. TCRdb re-called the immunoSEQ multiplex PCR reads through MiXCR, storing one row per CDR3 protein. Here the sample spans about 430,000 distinct CDR3 sequences, around 85% being singletons. CD8+ and CD4+ T cells from blood underwent TCR beta sequencing, which was carried out in a high-throughput format. Through negative isolation, CD4+ and CD8+ T cells were obtained, while TEMRA cells were enriched using FACS. Study observations and caveats: The study's TCR sequencing and HLA analysis drew on a certain number of individuals. That number was acknowledged as relatively small.

The receptor was isolated from a human donor with multiple sclerosis. Sequencing was done on a sample of CD8+ T cells from PBMCs. The rearrangement links TRBV7-6 to TRBJ2-3; no definite D call. The CDR3 DNA reads TGTGCCAGCAGCCCCGCCGGCGTAGAAACAGATACGCAGTATTTT. Amino acids: CASSPAGVETDTQYF.